One and the same sample provided the 5 T cell receptor beta chains below, sequenced in a study of PD-L1 blockade in urothelial cancer. Time point: pretreatment peripheral blood. Profiled with immunoSEQ multiplex PCR; TCRdb holds only in-frame clones, not every one. The repertoire holds 98,000 or so clones, 90% seen once, with roughly 1.6% in the top ten. The sample here was PBMCs, taken around atezolizumab (anti-PD-L1) treatment. These receptors were collected from a man aged 60-69 years with urothelial cancer.

This clone was found once. This chain uses TRBV5-1 with TRBJ2-1; 12 nucleotides agree with TRBD2. This CDR3 is built from 15 residues. V was pared by 3 bases and J by 8 bases, with 6 bases of the junction left unmatched. Germline values: CDR1 SGHRS, CDR2 YFSETQ. CDR3 region: CASSSGTSGYYEQFF. The CDR3 DNA reads TGCGCCAGCAGCTCCGGGACTAGCGGGTACTATGAGCAGTTCTTC.

This rearrangement joins TRBV2 to TRBJ1-1; tentative D call: TRBD1 (6 bases). The V gene's germline CDR1 is SNHLY and CDR2 FYNNEI. Trimming left V 7 bases short and J 5 bases short, with 26 bases between. The CDR3 covers 17 residues. This chain's CDR3 is CASNPRGRGPKGTEAFF. The DNA for the CDR3 is TGTGCCAGCAACCCACGGGGCAGGGGCCCCAAAGGTACTGAAGCTTTCTTT. Supplemented by reference TRBV2 and TRBJ1-1, the full variable domain reads EPEVTQTPSHQVTQMGQEVILRCVPISNHLYFYWYRQILGQKVEFLVSFYNNEISEKSEIFDDQFSVERPDGSNFTLKIRSTKLEDSAMYFCASNPRGRGPKGTEAFFGQGTRLTVV.

The chain couples TRBV7-9 to TRBJ2-5; D ambiguous. The CDR3 covers 15 residues. Germline assignment: CDR1 SEHNR and CDR2 FQNEAQ (reference sequence). The ends were cut back, 5 bases at V and 5 bases at J, with 18 bases in the middle. The chain's CDR3 is CASSPTASTLETQYF. In DNA, the CDR3 is TGTGCCAGCAGCCCGACTGCTTCGACGCTCGAGACCCAGTACTTC.

The chain carries TRBV7-8 and TRBJ2-1; 8 bases match TRBD2. CDR3 length: 17 residues. Germline CDR1 reads SGHVS; CDR2 reads FQNEAQ. Trimming at V came to 1 base and at J to 3 bases, leaving 8 bases not matched to a gene. This CDR3 is CASSLVRSGRHYNEQFF. The CDR3 DNA reads as TGTGCCAGCAGCTTAGTAAGGAGCGGGAGACACTACAATGAGCAGTTCTTC.

The V gene is TRBV5-6, the J gene TRBJ1-6, with TRBD1 matching over 9 bases. The CDR3 has 15 residues. Germline trimming cut 4 bases from V and 8 bases from J; bases unmatched to any gene: 7. Germline lookup yields CDR1 SGHDT and CDR2 YYEEEE. The CDR3 spells CASSDTGGADSPLHF. CDR3 nucleotides: TGTGCCAGCAGCGATACAGGGGGCGCCGATTCACCCCTCCACTTT.